These 24 T cell receptor beta chains came from one sample sequenced in a study of T cell responses to AZD1222 COVID-19 vaccine. Sequencing was performed with immunoSEQ multiplex PCR; in TCRdb, only in-frame clones are kept and a portion is missing. In the table there are 95,000 to 150,000 clones, 90% of which are singletons. The source was peripheral blood, collected on day 0 of MenACWY control vaccination. The source of these receptors is an adult in good health.

The chain recombines TRBV5-5 with TRBJ1-4, with D tentatively TRBD1 (5 bases). Germline lookup yields CDR1 SGHKS and CDR2 YYEKEE (reference sequence). The CDR3 is 16 residues long. The V and J ends lost 3 bases and 1 base respectively, with 13 bases between them. The CDR3 loop reads CASSSRQGITNEKLFF. The DNA for the CDR3 is TGTGCCAGCAGCTCCCGGCAGGGAATAACTAATGAAAAACTGTTTTTT.

The chain uses TRBV6-5 and TRBJ2-1; TRBD2 might be the D (5 bases). CDR1 and CDR2 (germline): MNHEY, SVGAGI. CDR3 length: 15 amino acids. The V end lost 6 bases, the J end lost 0 bases, and 12 bases lay between the germline ends. The CDR3, as DNA: TGTGCCAGCAGCCCAACTAGAGCCTCCTACAATGAGCAGTTCTTC. Its translation is CASSPTRASYNEQFF.

V and J are TRBV4-1 and TRBJ2-1, with 8 bases lining up with TRBD2. Germline assignment: CDR1 MGHRA and CDR2 YSYEKL. The CDR3 is made up of 13 amino acids. The J segment lost 10 bases and the V segment lost 3 bases, leaving 5 bases of the junction unmatched. In nucleotides, the CDR3 is TGCGCCAGCAGCCACAGTTCTAGCGGGGAGCAGTTCTTC. This encodes CASSHSSSGEQFF.

The gene calls are TRBV18 and TRBJ1-2, with a weak D call TRBD1 (5 bases). This CDR3 comprises 13 residues. V lost 3 bases and J 2 bases, leaving 7 bases between the germline ends. Germline loops: CDR1 KGHSH, CDR2 LQKENI. CDR3 loop: CASSPGRNYGYTF. CDR3 sequence (DNA): TGTGCCAGCTCACCGGGACGGAACTATGGCTACACCTTC.

This chain connects TRBV14 to TRBJ2-2; 7 bases line up with TRBD1. Unmatched junction bases numbered 1, after V lost 3 bases and J lost 3 bases. This CDR3 region has 14 residues. The V gene's germline CDR1 is SGHDN and CDR2 FVKESK. In DNA, the CDR3 is TGTGCCAGCAGCCAGACAGGGTACACCGGGGAGCTGTTTTTT. Protein product: CASSQTGYTGELFF.

The rearrangement uses TRBV3-1 (or the pseudogene TRBV3-2) and TRBJ2-2, with 9 bases fitting TRBD1. The germline CDR1 and CDR2 sequences are LGHDT and YNNKEL (reference sequence). V gave up 6 bases and J gave up 5 bases; unmatched junction bases: 10. The CDR3 consists of 16 residues. This CDR3 is CASRTLGQGDTGELFF. CDR3 DNA sequence: TGTGCCAGCAGGACCCTGGGACAGGGCGATACCGGGGAGCTGTTTTTT.

The chain is built from TRBV11-1 and TRBJ1-6; D is possibly TRBD1 (5 bases). Germline V gene lookup returns CDR1 SGHAT and CDR2 FQDESV (reference sequence). V shed 5 bases and J shed 2 bases, with 7 bases lying between them. The CDR3 is 14 amino acids. DNA for the CDR3: TGTGCCAGCAGCCGACAGACCTATAATTCACCCCTCCACTTT. Translating it yields CASSRQTYNSPLHF.

V gene TRBV9 combines with J gene TRBJ2-7, with 7 bases lining up with TRBD2. This CDR3 is 15 amino acids long. Trimming at V came to 4 bases and at J to 0 bases, leaving 7 bases not matched to a gene. Germline assignment: CDR1 SGDLS and CDR2 YYNGEE. The CDR3 DNA is TGTGCCAGCAGCCCGGCAGCGGGGAGCTCCTACGAGCAGTACTTC. Its protein product is CASSPAAGSSYEQYF.

The CDR3 reads CASSQSGGMGQGVRETQYF. CDR3 nucleotides: TGCGCCAGCAGTCAATCGGGAGGGATGGGACAGGGGGTCCGAGAGACCCAGTACTTC. The chain uses TRBV23-1 and TRBJ2-5; 11 positions agree with TRBD1. TRBV23-1 is sorted into the ORF group, with uncertain function. The CDR3 has 19 amino acids. Trimming cost V 0 bases and J 4 bases; bases outside gene matches: 13.

The gene calls are TRBV3-1 (or the pseudogene TRBV3-2) and TRBJ2-3; the match to TRBD2 covers 14 bases. Germline CDR1 and CDR2: LGHDT and YNNKEL (reference sequence). This CDR3 has 18 amino acids. J was trimmed by 2 bases and V by 0 bases; bases with no gene match: 4. The CDR3 sequence is CASSQDEGLAGDTDTQYF. The CDR3 DNA is TGTGCCAGCAGCCAAGATGAGGGACTAGCGGGGGACACAGATACGCAGTATTTT.

This CDR3 reads CASSYSLAEYEQYF. The CDR3 coding sequence is TGTGCCAGCAGTTACTCGCTAGCGGAATACGAGCAGTACTTC. The chain has TRBV6-5 and TRBJ2-7; 7 bases map to TRBD2. The junction had 3 bases not matched to a gene; V was cut back by 0 bases and J by 4 bases. Germline-derived CDR1 and CDR2 are MNHEY and SVGAGI. The CDR3 has 14 amino acids.

The chain carries TRBV5-6 and TRBJ2-3, with 14 positions matching TRBD2. CDR3 length equals 17 residues. V lost 0 bases and J lost 4; bases outside the gene matches: 4. In germline, CDR1 is SGHDT, CDR2 YYEEEE. The CDR3: CASSLGLAGGPADTQYF. The CDR3 bases are TGTGCCAGCAGCTTGGGACTAGCGGGGGGGCCAGCAGATACGCAGTATTTT.

The chain links TRBV7-9 to TRBJ2-5; D remains unclear. CDR3 size: 10 residues. Trimming pared 8 bases from V and 4 bases from J, leaving 5 bases between. Germline values: CDR1 SEHNR, CDR2 FQNEAQ (reference sequence). CDR3: CASAGETQYF. The DNA of the CDR3 is TGTGCCAGCGCCGGAGAGACCCAGTACTTC.

J is TRBJ2-3 and V is TRBV6-5; 11 positions agree with TRBD2. The CDR3 is 15 residues long. Trimming took 6 bases from V and 1 from J; bases not matched to a gene: 3. The germline CDR1 and CDR2 sequences are MNHEY and SVGAGI. The CDR3 protein is CASRTSGGGTDTQYF. In nucleotides, the CDR3 is TGTGCCAGCAGAACTAGCGGGGGAGGCACAGATACGCAGTATTTT.

This clone was counted a few times. The chain recombines TRBV7-8 with TRBJ1-2, with D perhaps TRBD1 (5 bases). The germline gives CDR1 SGHVS, CDR2 FQNEAQ. The CDR3 contains 17 residues. V was pared by 1 base and J by 2 bases, with 17 bases between. The CDR3 DNA follows: TGTGCCAGCAGCTTAGTCGGGTCGGGACCGATAAACTATGGCTACACCTTC. The encoded protein is CASSLVGSGPINYGYTF.

The chain combines TRBV5-1 with TRBJ2-5; 12 nucleotides align to TRBD2. Germline V gives CDR1 SGHRS, CDR2 YFSETQ. Trimming cost V 2 bases and J 3 bases; bases outside gene matches: 5. The CDR3 spans 16 residues. The CDR3 coding sequence is TGCGCCAGCAGCTTAACTAGCGGGGGGACTGAAGAGACCCAGTACTTC. Translation gives CASSLTSGGTEETQYF. The full variable domain, with the rest looked up from reference TRBV5-1 and TRBJ2-5, is KAGVTQTPRYLIKTRGQQVTLSCSPISGHRSVSWYQQTPGQGLQFLFEYFSETQRNKGNFPGRFSGRQFSNSRSEMNVSTLELGDSALYLCASSLTSGGTEETQYFGPGTRLLVL.

This chain joins TRBV13 and TRBJ1-2, with 8 bases aligning to TRBD1. Germline CDR1 PRHDT, CDR2 FYEKMQ (reference sequence). The CDR3 consists of 14 residues. V was pared by 3 bases and J by 3 bases, with 3 bases of the junction left unmatched. CDR3 protein: CASSLPGGDYGYTF. As DNA, the CDR3 is TGTGCCAGCAGCTTGCCAGGGGGCGACTATGGCTACACCTTC.

This clone has only a few counts. The chain combines TRBV9 with TRBJ2-7; no clear D gene. Per germline, CDR1 SGDLS and CDR2 YYNGEE. The CDR3 is made up of 14 amino acids. The V gene lost 0 bases and the J gene lost 1 base, with 8 bases spanning the gap. As DNA, the CDR3 is TGTGCCAGCAGCGTAGCCCCCAATTCCTACGAGCAGTACTTC. Protein product: CASSVAPNSYEQYF.

The CDR3 DNA reads as TGCGCCAGCAGCCTCCCCGGGACCAAAAACAATGAGCAGTTCTTC. Encoded protein: CASSLPGTKNNEQFF. This chain links TRBV4-1 with TRBJ2-1; perhaps D is TRBD1 or TRBD2 (5 bases each). Trimming took off 4 bases at V and 5 bases at J, with 15 bases between the two ends. Germline lookup yields CDR1 MGHRA and CDR2 YSYEKL. The CDR3 covers 15 residues.

CDR3 in amino acids: CAIRPGTGRLINYGYTF. CDR3 nucleotide sequence: TGTGCCATCAGGCCCGGGACAGGAAGACTAATCAACTATGGCTACACCTTC. The chain combines TRBV10-3 with TRBJ1-2; 8 bases are shared with TRBD1. There are 17 residues in the CDR3. Germline CDR1 and CDR2: ENHRY and SYGVKD. Unmatched junction bases numbered 14, after V lost 6 bases and J lost 2 bases.

The J gene is TRBJ1-4, the V gene TRBV30; D might be TRBD1 (6 bases). This CDR3 has 11 amino acids. Germline CDR1 reads GTSNPN; CDR2 reads SVGIG (reference sequence). V was trimmed by 4 bases and J by 9 bases, leaving 9 bases between them. This CDR3 is CAWTGEKKLFF. The CDR3, as DNA: TGTGCCTGGACAGGGGAGAAAAAACTGTTTTTT.

This clone was counted only a few times. The J gene is TRBJ1-1, the V gene TRBV7-9; D is unclear. This CDR3 region has 15 residues. CDR1 is SEHNR and CDR2 is FQNEAQ in the germline V gene (reference sequence). Trimming removed 1 base at V and 7 bases at J, with 16 bases between. The CDR3 DNA reads as TGTGCCAGCAGCTTAGACGGAGCCGTAACGGATGAAGCTTTCTTT. Translated: CASSLDGAVTDEAFF.

This chain links TRBV5-1 with TRBJ1-1; 8 bases are shared with TRBD1. The junction had 7 bases not matched to a gene; V was cut back by 4 bases and J by 5 bases. Per the germline V gene, CDR1 is SGHRS and CDR2 is YFSETQ. The CDR3 loop spans 14 amino acids. Here the CDR3 DNA reads TGCGCCAGCAGCGAATCCAGGGGGCTTACTGAAGCTTTCTTT. Translation: CASSESRGLTEAFF.

The chain combines TRBV28 with TRBJ2-1; no definite D call. The V end was cut by 2 bases, the J end by 8 bases, with 4 bases between. The germline CDR1 and CDR2 sequences are MDHEN and SYDVKM. CDR3 size: 11 residues. Here the CDR3 DNA reads TGTGCCAGCAGTTTAGGGGATGAGCAGTTCTTC. Translation: CASSLGDEQFF.